The next 13 T cell receptor beta chains were all read from a single sample in a study of graft-versus-host responses after intestinal transplantation. Their antigen targets remain unknown. Data came from immunoSEQ multiplex PCR; TCRdb stores just in-frame clones and leaves some out. This table has approximately 90,000 clones, 92% appearing once. This specimen was unstimulated CD8+ T cells sorted from spleen or lymph node cells, taken before transplant. The origin of the receptors is a human donor who was the organ donor for an intestinal transplant.

V gene TRBV7-9 combines with J gene TRBJ1-1; perhaps TRBD1 as D (6 bases). This CDR3 has 11 amino acids. Trimming took 5 bases from V and 8 from J, leaving 9 bases between them. Germline V gene lookup returns CDR1 SEHNR and CDR2 FQNEAQ (reference sequence). This chain's CDR3 is CASSRTEEAFF. CDR3 sequence (DNA): TGTGCCAGCAGCCGGACAGAGGAAGCTTTCTTT. The full variable domain, with the rest looked up from reference TRBV7-9 and TRBJ1-1, is DTGVSQNPRHKITKRGQNVTFRCDPISEHNRLYWYRQTLGQGPEFLTYFQNEAQLEKSRLLSDRFSAERPKGSFSTLEIQRTEQGDSAMYLCASSRTEEAFFGQGTRLTVV.

This clone was counted once. The V and J genes are TRBV6-4 and TRBJ2-2; TRBD1 agrees at 8 bases. Germline lookup yields CDR1 MRHNA and CDR2 SNTAGT. The CDR3 is made up of 14 amino acids. The junction had 7 bases not matched to a gene; V was cut back by 6 bases and J by 7 bases. DNA for the CDR3: TGTGCCAGCAGCCCATCAGGGGGCGGCGGGGAGCTGTTTTTT. Translated, it gives CASSPSGGGGELFF.

This chain connects TRBV29-1 to TRBJ2-7, with 10 bases lining up with TRBD1. The CDR3 has 14 residues. J was trimmed by 1 base and V by 7 bases; bases with no gene match: 7. Germline CDR1 reads SQVTM; CDR2 reads ANQGSEA. The CDR3 is CSALGQGISYEQYF. CDR3 nucleotide sequence: TGCAGCGCCTTGGGACAGGGGATTTCCTACGAGCAGTACTTC.

The chain joins TRBV4-3 to TRBJ1-1, with D uncertain. The CDR3 has 12 amino acids. Germline lookup yields CDR1 LGHNA and CDR2 YSLEER. V lost 1 base and J lost 6, with 6 bases in between. The CDR3 nucleotides are TGCGCCAGCAGCCAAGGCAGCGCTGAAGCTTTCTTT. Translated, it gives CASSQGSAEAFF.

The chain is built from TRBV6-5 and TRBJ2-3, with a weak D call TRBD1 (6 bases). The CDR3 is 15 residues long. The germline gives CDR1 MNHEY, CDR2 SVGAGI. V lost 10 bases and J 3 bases, leaving 20 bases between the germline ends. CDR3 nucleotides: TGTGCCACCTCCAGACAGGTGATGGCAACAGATACGCAGTATTTT. It translates to CATSRQVMATDTQYF.

The V call is TRBV27, the J call TRBJ2-3; weak D call: TRBD1 (8 bases). This CDR3 comprises 18 residues. Germline V gives CDR1 MNHEY, CDR2 SMNVEV (reference sequence). V gave up 6 bases and J gave up 5 bases, with 27 bases separating them. Here the CDR3 reads CASSQTRTGRVAGDTQYF. The CDR3 DNA reads as TGTGCCAGCAGCCAAACTAGGACAGGGAGGGTGGCAGGAGATACGCAGTATTTT.

The chain has TRBV5-5 and TRBJ1-2; 9 nucleotides line up with TRBD1. This CDR3 has 14 residues. CDR1 is SGHKS and CDR2 is YYEKEE in the germline V gene (reference sequence). Trimming at V came to 4 bases and at J to 5 bases, leaving 6 bases not matched to a gene. The CDR3 sequence: CASSVGQGWYGYTF. The CDR3 bases are TGTGCCAGCAGCGTAGGACAGGGGTGGTATGGCTACACCTTC.

This clone was found once. The chain carries TRBV2 and TRBJ2-7; 7 bases fit TRBD1. The trim removed 2 bases at V and 1 base at J, leaving 2 bases unmatched. This CDR3 is 14 amino acids long. Germline values: CDR1 SNHLY, CDR2 FYNNEI. The CDR3 loop reads CASSEWDRSYEQYF. CDR3 DNA: TGTGCCAGCAGTGAATGGGACAGATCCTACGAGCAGTACTTC. Full variable domain (rest looked up from reference TRBV2 and TRBJ2-7): EPEVTQTPSHQVTQMGQEVILRCVPISNHLYFYWYRQILGQKVEFLVSFYNNEISEKSEIFDDQFSVERPDGSNFTLKIRSTKLEDSAMYFCASSEWDRSYEQYFGPGTRLTVT.

This rearrangement joins TRBV19 to TRBJ1-5; TRBD1 agrees at 9 bases. Germline V CDR1 and CDR2: LNHDA, SQIVND (reference sequence). The CDR3 totals 15 residues. Trimming cost V 5 bases and J 0 bases; bases outside gene matches: 2. The CDR3 loop reads CASSGTGNSNQPQHF. In nucleotides, the CDR3 is TGTGCCAGTAGTGGGACAGGGAATAGCAATCAGCCCCAGCATTTT.

The DNA for the CDR3 is TGTGCCAGCGCCCCAGGATTCAGGGTTTTTGCGTCCAAAAATGAGCAGTTCTTC. Its translation: CASAPGFRVFASKNEQFF. This sequence joins TRBV27 and TRBJ2-1, with a weak D call TRBD1 (5 bases). V shed 8 bases and J shed 7 bases, with 30 bases lying between them. There are 18 residues in the CDR3. In germline, CDR1 is MNHEY, CDR2 SMNVEV (reference sequence).

The J gene is TRBJ1-1, the V gene TRBV19; tentative D call: TRBD1 (6 bases). This CDR3 has 14 amino acids. Germline CDR1 and CDR2: LNHDA and SQIVND (reference sequence). Trimming pared 2 bases from V and 3 bases from J, leaving 10 bases between. The CDR3 here is CASSIWDTYTEAFF. Written as DNA, the CDR3 is TGTGCCAGTAGTATATGGGACACCTACACTGAAGCTTTCTTT.

The chain is built from TRBV7-3 and TRBJ2-5, with TRBD1 matching 8 bases. V shed 5 bases and J 11 bases; nucleotides not matched to a gene: 10. This CDR3 comprises 13 residues. The germline CDR1 and CDR2 sequences are SGHTA and FQGTGA. The CDR3 DNA is TGTGCCAGCAGCCTCCTGACAGGGGATGAGCAGTACTTC. As protein: CASSLLTGDEQYF.

This clone was recorded once. The chain carries TRBV7-6 and TRBJ1-3; TRBD1 is a possible D gene (6 bases). Trimming stripped 4 bases from V and 0 bases from J, with 13 bases between. The CDR3 contains 16 residues. CDR1 is SGHVS, CDR2 FNYEAQ, per germline. Written as DNA, the CDR3 is TGTGCCAGCAGCTATACGGGACATCCCTCTGGAAACACCATATATTTT. It encodes CASSYTGHPSGNTIYF.